This record covers a single T cell receptor (beta chain). Its target is unknown. This specimen belongs to a study of somatic mutations in cytotoxic T cells in rheumatoid arthritis. Points from the study as a whole: Neither rheumatoid arthritis patients nor age-matched healthy controls had significantly different CD8+ T-cell clonality from the other group.

The protocol was immunoSEQ multiplex PCR, while the TCRdb copy is restricted to in-frame clones and leaves out a portion. This table holds tens of thousands of clones, around 86% found once. The CDR3 is 17 amino acids. With V trimmed by 2 bases and J by 9 bases, 14 bases remained unmatched. The germline CDR1 and CDR2 sequences are SGHRS and YFSETQ. The TCR comes from an adult with rheumatoid arthritis. This sequence joins TRBV5-1 and TRBJ1-6, with 7 positions matching TRBD1. The sequencing input was CD8+ T cells sorted from blood. This chain's CDR3 is CASSFYDRDTSGSPLHF. For the CDR3, the DNA is TGCGCCAGCAGCTTCTACGACAGGGATACATCTGGTTCACCCCTCCACTTT.